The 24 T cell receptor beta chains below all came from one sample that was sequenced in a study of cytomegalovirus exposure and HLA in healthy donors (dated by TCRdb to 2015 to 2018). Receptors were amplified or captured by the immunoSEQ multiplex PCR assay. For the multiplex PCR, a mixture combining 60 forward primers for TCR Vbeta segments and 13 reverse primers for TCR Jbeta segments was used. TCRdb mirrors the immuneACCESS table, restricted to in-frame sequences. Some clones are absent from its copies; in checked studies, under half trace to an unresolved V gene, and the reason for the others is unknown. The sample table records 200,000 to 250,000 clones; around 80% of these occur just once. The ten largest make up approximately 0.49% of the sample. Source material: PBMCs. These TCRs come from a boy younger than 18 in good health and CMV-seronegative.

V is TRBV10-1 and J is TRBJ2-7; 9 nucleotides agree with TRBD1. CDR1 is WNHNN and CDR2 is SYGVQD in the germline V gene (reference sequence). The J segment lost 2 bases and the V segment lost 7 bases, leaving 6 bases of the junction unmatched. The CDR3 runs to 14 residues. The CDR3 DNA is TGCGCCAGCATACGTGGGACAGGGACCTACGAGCAGTACTTC. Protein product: CASIRGTGTYEQYF.

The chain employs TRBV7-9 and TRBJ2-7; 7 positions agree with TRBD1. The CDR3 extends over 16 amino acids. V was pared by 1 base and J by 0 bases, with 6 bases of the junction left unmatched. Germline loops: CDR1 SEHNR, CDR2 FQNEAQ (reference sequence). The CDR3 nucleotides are TGTGCCAGCAGCTTAGAGTCCCGGGACAGCTCCTACGAGCAGTACTTC. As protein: CASSLESRDSSYEQYF.

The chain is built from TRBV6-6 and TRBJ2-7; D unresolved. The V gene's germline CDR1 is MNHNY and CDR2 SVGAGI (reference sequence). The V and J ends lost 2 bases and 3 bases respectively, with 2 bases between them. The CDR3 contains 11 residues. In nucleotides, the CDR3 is TGTGCCAGCAGTTACCGCTACGAGCAGTACTTC. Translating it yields CASSYRYEQYF.

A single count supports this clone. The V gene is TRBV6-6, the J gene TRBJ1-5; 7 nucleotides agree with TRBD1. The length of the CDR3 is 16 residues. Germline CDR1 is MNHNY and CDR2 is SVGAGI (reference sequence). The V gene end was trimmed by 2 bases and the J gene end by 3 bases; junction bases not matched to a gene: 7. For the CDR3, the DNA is TGTGCCAGCAGTTACACCGAGGGGGCGGACAATCAGCCCCAGCATTTT. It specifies CASSYTEGADNQPQHF.

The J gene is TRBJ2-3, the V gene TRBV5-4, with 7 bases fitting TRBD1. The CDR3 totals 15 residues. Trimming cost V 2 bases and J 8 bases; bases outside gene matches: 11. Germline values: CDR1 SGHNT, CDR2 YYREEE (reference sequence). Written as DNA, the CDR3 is TGTGCCAGCAGCTTTTCGACAGGGATGAAGGGTACGCAGTATTTT. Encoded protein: CASSFSTGMKGTQYF.

DNA for the CDR3: TGTGCCAGCAGTTTATCGACAGGGAGTAACGGCTACACCTTC. It translates to CASSLSTGSNGYTF. The rearrangement joins TRBV27 to TRBJ1-2; TRBD1 agrees at 7 bases. This CDR3 spans 14 amino acids. V dropped 0 bases and J dropped 8; count of bases not matched to a gene: 6. Germline-derived CDR1 and CDR2 are MNHEY and SMNVEV (reference sequence).

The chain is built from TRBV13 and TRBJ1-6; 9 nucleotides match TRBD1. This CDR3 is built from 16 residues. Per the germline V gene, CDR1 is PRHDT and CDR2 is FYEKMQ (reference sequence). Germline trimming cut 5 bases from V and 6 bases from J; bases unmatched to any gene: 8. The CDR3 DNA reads TGTGCCAGCAGCGTTCTCAGGACAGGGGCTAATTCACCCCTCCACTTT. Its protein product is CASSVLRTGANSPLHF.

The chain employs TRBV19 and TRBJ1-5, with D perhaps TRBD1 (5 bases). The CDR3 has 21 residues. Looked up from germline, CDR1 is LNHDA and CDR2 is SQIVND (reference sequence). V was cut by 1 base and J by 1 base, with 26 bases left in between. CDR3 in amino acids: CASSIGVRGTGYWISNQPQHF. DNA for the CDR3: TGTGCCAGTAGTATAGGGGTACGCGGGACGGGATATTGGATAAGCAATCAGCCCCAGCATTTT. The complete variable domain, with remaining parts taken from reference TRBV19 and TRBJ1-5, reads DGGITQSPKYLFRKEGQNVTLSCEQNLNHDAMYWYRQDPGQGLRLIYYSQIVNDFQKGDIAEGYSVSREKKESFPLTVTSAQKNPTAFYLCASSIGVRGTGYWISNQPQHFGDGTRLSIL.

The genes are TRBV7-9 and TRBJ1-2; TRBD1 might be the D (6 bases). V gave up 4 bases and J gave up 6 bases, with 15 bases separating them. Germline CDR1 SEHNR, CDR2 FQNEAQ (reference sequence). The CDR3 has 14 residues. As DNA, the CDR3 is TGTGCCAGCAGCTGGGGGAGCAGGGGCGATGGCTACACCTTC. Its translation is CASSWGSRGDGYTF.

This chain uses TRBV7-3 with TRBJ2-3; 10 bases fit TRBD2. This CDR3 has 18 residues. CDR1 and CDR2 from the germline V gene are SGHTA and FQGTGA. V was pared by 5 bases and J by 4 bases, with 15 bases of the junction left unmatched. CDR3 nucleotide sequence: TGTGCCAGCAGCCTCTCGGGGGGAGCGGGGGGGCCCGCAGATACGCAGTATTTT. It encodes CASSLSGGAGGPADTQYF.

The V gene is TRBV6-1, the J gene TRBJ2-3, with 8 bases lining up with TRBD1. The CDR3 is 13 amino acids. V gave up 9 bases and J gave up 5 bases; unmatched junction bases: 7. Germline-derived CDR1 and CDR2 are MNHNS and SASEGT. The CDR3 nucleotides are TGTGCCAGTTTGGACAGGGCGGTAGATACGCAGTATTTT. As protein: CASLDRAVDTQYF.

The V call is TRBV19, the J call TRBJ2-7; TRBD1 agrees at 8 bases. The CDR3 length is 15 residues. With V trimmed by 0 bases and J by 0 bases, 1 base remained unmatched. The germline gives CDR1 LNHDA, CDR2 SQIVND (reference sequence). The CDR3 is CASSIDDRGSYEQYF. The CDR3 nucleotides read TGTGCCAGTAGTATAGACGACAGGGGCTCCTACGAGCAGTACTTC.

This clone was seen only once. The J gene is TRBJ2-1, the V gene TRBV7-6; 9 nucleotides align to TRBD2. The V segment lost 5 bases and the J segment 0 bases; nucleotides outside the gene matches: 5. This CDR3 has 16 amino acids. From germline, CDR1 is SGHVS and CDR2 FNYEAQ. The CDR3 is CASSGDSGSSYNEQFF. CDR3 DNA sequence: TGTGCCAGCAGCGGGGATAGCGGGAGCTCCTACAATGAGCAGTTCTTC.

The CDR3: CASRPLTGRRPLHF. The CDR3 nucleotides read TGCGCCAGCAGACCCCTGACAGGGAGAAGGCCCCTCCACTTT. The chain uses TRBV4-1 and TRBJ1-6, with 7 bases fitting TRBD1. The CDR3 totals 14 residues. Losses at the gene ends were 6 bases for V and 13 bases for J; bases not matched to a gene: 12. Per the germline V gene, CDR1 is MGHRA and CDR2 is YSYEKL.

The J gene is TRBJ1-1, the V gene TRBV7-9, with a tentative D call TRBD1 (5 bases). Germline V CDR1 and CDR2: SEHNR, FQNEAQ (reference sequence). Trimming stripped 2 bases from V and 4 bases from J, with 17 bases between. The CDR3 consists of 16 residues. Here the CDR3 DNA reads TGTGCCAGCAGCTTAAGGGCGAAGGGGCTGAGCACTGAAGCTTTCTTT. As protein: CASSLRAKGLSTEAFF. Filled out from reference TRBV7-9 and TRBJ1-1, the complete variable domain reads DTGVSQNPRHKITKRGQNVTFRCDPISEHNRLYWYRQTLGQGPEFLTYFQNEAQLEKSRLLSDRFSAERPKGSFSTLEIQRTEQGDSAMYLCASSLRAKGLSTEAFFGQGTRLTVV.

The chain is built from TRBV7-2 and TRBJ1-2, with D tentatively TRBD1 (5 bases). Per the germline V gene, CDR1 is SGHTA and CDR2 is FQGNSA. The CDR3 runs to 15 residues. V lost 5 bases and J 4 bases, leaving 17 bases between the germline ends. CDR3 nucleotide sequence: TGTGCCAGCAGCGTATCCTCGGGGGATCTCTATGGCTACACCTTC. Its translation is CASSVSSGDLYGYTF.

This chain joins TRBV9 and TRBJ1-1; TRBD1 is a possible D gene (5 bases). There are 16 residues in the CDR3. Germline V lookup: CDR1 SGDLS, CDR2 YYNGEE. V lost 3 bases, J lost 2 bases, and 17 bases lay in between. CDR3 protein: CASSANPTDSNTEAFF. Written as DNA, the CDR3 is TGTGCCAGCAGCGCAAACCCGACTGACAGTAACACTGAAGCTTTCTTT. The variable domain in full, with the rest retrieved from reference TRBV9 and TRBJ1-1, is DSGVTQTPKHLITATGQRVTLRCSPRSGDLSVYWYQQSLDQGLQFLIQYYNGEERAKGNILERFSAQQFPDLHSELNLSSLELGDSALYFCASSANPTDSNTEAFFGQGTRLTVV.

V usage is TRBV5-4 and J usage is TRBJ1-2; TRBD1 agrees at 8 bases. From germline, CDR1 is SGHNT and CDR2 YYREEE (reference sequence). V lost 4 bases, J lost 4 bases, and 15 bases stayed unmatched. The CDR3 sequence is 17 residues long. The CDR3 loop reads CASSRKPQGAKAYGYTF. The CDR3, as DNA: TGTGCCAGCAGCAGAAAGCCTCAGGGGGCTAAAGCCTATGGCTACACCTTC.

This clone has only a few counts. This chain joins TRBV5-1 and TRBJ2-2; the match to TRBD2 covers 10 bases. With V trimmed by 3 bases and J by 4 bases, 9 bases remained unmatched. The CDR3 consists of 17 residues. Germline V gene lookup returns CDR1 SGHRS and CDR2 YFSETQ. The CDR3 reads CASSSLGAGGRTGELFF. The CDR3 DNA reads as TGCGCCAGCAGCTCGCTAGGAGCGGGAGGGCGCACCGGGGAGCTGTTTTTT.

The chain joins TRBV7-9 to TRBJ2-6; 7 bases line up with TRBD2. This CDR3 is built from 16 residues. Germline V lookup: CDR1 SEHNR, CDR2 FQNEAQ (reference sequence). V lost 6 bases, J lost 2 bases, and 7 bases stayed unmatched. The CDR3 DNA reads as TGTGCCAGCAGTGGTACCGGGGGGACTGGGGCCAACGTCCTGACTTTC. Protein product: CASSGTGGTGANVLTF.

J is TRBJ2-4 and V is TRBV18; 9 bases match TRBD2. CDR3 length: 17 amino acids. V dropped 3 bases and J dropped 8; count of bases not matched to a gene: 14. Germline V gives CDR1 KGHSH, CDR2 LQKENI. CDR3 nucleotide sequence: TGTGCCAGCTCACCGATTACAGGGAGCGGGGGGCGAGACATTCAGTACTTC. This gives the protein CASSPITGSGGRDIQYF.

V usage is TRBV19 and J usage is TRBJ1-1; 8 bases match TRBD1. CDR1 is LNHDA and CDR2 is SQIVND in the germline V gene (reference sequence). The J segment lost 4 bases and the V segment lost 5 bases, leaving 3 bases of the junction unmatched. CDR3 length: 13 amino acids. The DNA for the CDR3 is TGTGCCAGTAGTTTAACAGGGGGCACTGAAGCTTTCTTT. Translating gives CASSLTGGTEAFF.

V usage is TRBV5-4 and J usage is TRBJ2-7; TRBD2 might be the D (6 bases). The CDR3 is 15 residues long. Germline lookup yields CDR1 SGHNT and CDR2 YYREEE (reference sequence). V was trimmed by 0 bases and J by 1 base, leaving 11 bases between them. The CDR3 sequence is CASSLERGTSYEQYF. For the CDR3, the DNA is TGTGCCAGCAGCTTGGAACGCGGGACTTCCTACGAGCAGTACTTC.

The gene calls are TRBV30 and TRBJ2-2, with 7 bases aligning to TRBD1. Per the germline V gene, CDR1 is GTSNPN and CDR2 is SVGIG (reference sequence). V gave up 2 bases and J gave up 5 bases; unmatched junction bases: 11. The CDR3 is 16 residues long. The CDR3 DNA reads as TGTGCCTGGAGTCCACTGGGACAGTCTCAAACCGGGGAGCTGTTTTTT. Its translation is CAWSPLGQSQTGELFF.